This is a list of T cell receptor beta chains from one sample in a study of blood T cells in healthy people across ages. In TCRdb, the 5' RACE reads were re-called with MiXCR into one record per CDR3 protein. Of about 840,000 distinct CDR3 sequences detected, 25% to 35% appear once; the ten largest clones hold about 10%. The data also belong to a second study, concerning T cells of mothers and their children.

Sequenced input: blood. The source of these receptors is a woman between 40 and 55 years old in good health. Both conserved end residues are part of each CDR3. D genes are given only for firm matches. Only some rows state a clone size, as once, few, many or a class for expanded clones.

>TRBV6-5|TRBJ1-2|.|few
TGTGCCAGCAGTTACTTCCGGGGGACCCTCTATGGCTACACCTTC
CASSYFRGTLYGYTF
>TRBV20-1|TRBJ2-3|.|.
TGCAGTGCTAGCAGAGGGGAGACCGCAGATACGCAGTATTTT
CSASRGETADTQYF
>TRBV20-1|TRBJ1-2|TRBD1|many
TGCAGTGCGAGCTCAAACAGGGGAGGCTACACCTTC
CSASSNRGGYTF
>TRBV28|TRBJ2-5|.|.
TGTGCCAGCAGTTTATGGCCCCGGACAAGGTCAAGAGAGACCCAGTACTTC
CASSLWPRTRSRETQYF
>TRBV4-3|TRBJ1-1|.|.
TGCGCCAGCAGCCAAGCCAAGGGCAGAAACACTGAAGCTTTCTTT
CASSQAKGRNTEAFF
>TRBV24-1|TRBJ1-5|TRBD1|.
TGTGCCACCAGTGACCGGGGACAGATTCAGCCCCAGCATTTT
CATSDRGQIQPQHF
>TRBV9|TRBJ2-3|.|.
TGTGCCAGCAGCGTAGCTAGGGGCCTATCCACAGATACGCAGTATTTT
CASSVARGLSTDTQYF
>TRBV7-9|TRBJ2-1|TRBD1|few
TGTGCCAGCAGCCCGGGGACAGGTTTATACAATGAGCAGTTCTTC
CASSPGTGLYNEQFF
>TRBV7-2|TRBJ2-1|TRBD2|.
TGTGCCAGCAGCCGGCACGGGGGGAACCAAGAGACCCAGTTCTTC
CASSRHGGNQETQFF
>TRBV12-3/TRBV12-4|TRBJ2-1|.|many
TGTGCCAGCAGCTCTCCGGCGCACAATGAGCAGTTCTTC
CASSSPAHNEQFF
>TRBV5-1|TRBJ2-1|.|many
TGCGCCAGCAGCCTCAATGCTCAGGGGTACAATGAGCAGTTCTTC
CASSLNAQGYNEQFF
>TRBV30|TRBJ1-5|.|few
TGTGCCTGGAGCCAAGCTAGCAATCAGCCCCAGCATTTT
CAWSQASNQPQHF
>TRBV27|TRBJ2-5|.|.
TGTGCCAGCAGTTTATCTGGCGGGGGCCCCTACGAGACCCAGTACTTC
CASSLSGGGPYETQYF
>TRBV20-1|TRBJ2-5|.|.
TGCAGTGCTCGCCCCCTCCGGGGTAAAGAGACCCAGTACTTC
CSARPLRGKETQYF
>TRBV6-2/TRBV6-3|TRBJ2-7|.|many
TGTGCCAGCAGAACGGGCACTAGTTCCTACGAGCAGTACTTC
CASRTGTSSYEQYF
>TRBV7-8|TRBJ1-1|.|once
TGTGCCAGCAGCTCCAGGGAGGGGGGTTCTACTGAAGCTTTCTTT
CASSSREGGSTEAFF
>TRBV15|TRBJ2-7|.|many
TGTGCCACCAGCAGAGACCTGGGACGGCAAGCCTACGAGCAGTACTTC
CATSRDLGRQAYEQYF
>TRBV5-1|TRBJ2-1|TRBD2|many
TGCGCCAGCAGCTTGGTTCCAGGTGCGGGGGGGCGAAATGAGCAGTTCTTC
CASSLVPGAGGRNEQFF
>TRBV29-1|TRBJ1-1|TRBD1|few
TGCAGCGTTGCCTGGGACAGGGGGCTCACTGAAGCTTTCTTT
CSVAWDRGLTEAFF
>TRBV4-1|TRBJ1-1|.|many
TGCGCCAGCAGCCAGCCAGGGGCTGAAGCTTTCTTT
CASSQPGAEAFF
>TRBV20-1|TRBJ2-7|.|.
TGCAGTGCTAGAGGTCTATGGGTCTTCTCCTACGAGCAGTACTTC
CSARGLWVFSYEQYF
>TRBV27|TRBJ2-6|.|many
TGTGCCAGCAGTTTATCCCCAGGGAACGGGGCCAACGTCCTGACTTTC
CASSLSPGNGANVLTF
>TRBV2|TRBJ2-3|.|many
TGTGCCACTCTAGCGACGGGGGCTGTTACGCAGTATTTT
CATLATGAVTQYF
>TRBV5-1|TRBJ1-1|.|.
TGCGCCAGCAGCTCCGCCGTAAAACAGTTACTAGGGGCGAACACTGAAGCTTTCTTT
CASSSAVKQLLGANTEAFF
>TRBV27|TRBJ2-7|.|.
TGTGCCAGTAGTTTAGGGACCCGAAGCGAGCAGTACTTC
CASSLGTRSEQYF
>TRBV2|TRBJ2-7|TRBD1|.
TGTGCCAGCAGCGCTACCGGGACAGGGGGGACCGAGCAGTACTTC
CASSATGTGGTEQYF
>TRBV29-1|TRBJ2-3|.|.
TGCAGCGTTGGGAGGGTGCTTACAGATACGCAGTATTTT
CSVGRVLTDTQYF
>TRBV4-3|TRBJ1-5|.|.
TGCGCCAGCAGCCAAGATACAGCGCAGCCCCAGCATTTT
CASSQDTAQPQHF
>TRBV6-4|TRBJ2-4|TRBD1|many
TGTGCCAGCAGTGACCGGAAGGGGGCTGACATTCAGTACTTC
CASSDRKGADIQYF
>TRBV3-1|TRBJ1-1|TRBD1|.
TGTGCCAGCAGCCAAGTCACAGGGGCGGAAACTGAAGCTTTCTTT
CASSQVTGAETEAFF
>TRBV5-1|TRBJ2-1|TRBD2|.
TGCGCCAGCACTTTAGCGGGGGATTCCTACAATGAGCAGTTCTTC
CASTLAGDSYNEQFF
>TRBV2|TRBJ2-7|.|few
TGTGCCAGCAGTGCGGTCCTGGGGTACGAGCAGTACTTC
CASSAVLGYEQYF
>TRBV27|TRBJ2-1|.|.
TGTGCCAGCAGTTTTTTTAGGCGGGCGGATGAGCAGTTCTTC
CASSFFRRADEQFF
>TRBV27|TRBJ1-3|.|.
TGTGCCAGCAGTTTATTAGGGGGGAACGGAAACACCATATATTTT
CASSLLGGNGNTIYF
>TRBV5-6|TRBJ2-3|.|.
TGTGCCAGCAGCTCACCAGGGGATCGCACAGATACGCAGTATTTT
CASSSPGDRTDTQYF
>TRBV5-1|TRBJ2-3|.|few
TGCGCCAGCAGGGCGTCGAAGTCTGGGGGCACAGATACGCAGTATTTT
CASRASKSGGTDTQYF
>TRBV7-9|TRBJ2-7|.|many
TGTGCCAGCAGCTTAGTGTCTACTACCACCTACGAGCAGTACTTC
CASSLVSTTTYEQYF
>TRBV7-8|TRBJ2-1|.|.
TGTGCCAGCAGCCCAAGGTGGGAGTGGGACAATGAGCAGTTCTTC
CASSPRWEWDNEQFF
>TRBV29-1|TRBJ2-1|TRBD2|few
TGCAGCGTTGTTACGGGGGGATACAATGAGCAGTTCTTC
CSVVTGGYNEQFF
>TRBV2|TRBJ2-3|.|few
TGTGCCAGCAGTGAGGGCCTGAATACGCAGTATTTT
CASSEGLNTQYF
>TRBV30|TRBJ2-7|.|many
TGTGCCTGGAGTGTAGGGTCGGGACCCTACGAGCAGTACTTC
CAWSVGSGPYEQYF
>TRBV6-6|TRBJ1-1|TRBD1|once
TGTGCCAGTAGTAAATCCGGGACAGGGAACACTGAAGCTTTCTTT
CASSKSGTGNTEAFF
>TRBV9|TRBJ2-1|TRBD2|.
TGTGCCAGCAGCGTAGGCGGGAGTGTGTACAATGAGCAGTTCTTC
CASSVGGSVYNEQFF
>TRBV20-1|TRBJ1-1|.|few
TGCAGTGCTAGGGATTTCGGGACGCAGGTATCCGAAGCTTTCTTT
CSARDFGTQVSEAFF
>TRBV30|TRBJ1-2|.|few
TGTGCCTGGAGTGGGACAGTCTCTAACTATGGCTACACCTTC
CAWSGTVSNYGYTF